Below, 29 T cell receptor beta chains from the same sample are listed, as sequenced in a study of blood T cell repertoires in COVID-19. Data came from immunoSEQ multiplex PCR; TCRdb stores just in-frame clones and leaves some out. The table lists under 250,000 clones, approximately 85% of them singletons. The specimen was peripheral blood. The receptors here all came from an elderly woman with COVID-19, enrolled during active disease.

The rearrangement joins TRBV25-1 to TRBJ1-6; a weak D match, TRBD1 (5 bases). Trimming stripped 2 bases from V and 5 bases from J, with 10 bases between. The germline CDR1 and CDR2 sequences are MGHDK and SYGVNS. This CDR3 is built from 15 residues. Here the CDR3 reads CASSEVRGDNSPLHF. CDR3 bases: TGTGCCAGCAGTGAAGTGCGGGGGGATAATTCACCCCTCCACTTT.

The V and J genes are TRBV6-1 and TRBJ2-7; D may be TRBD1 (6 bases). The CDR3 contains 13 residues. In germline, CDR1 is MNHNS, CDR2 SASEGT. Trimming cost V 1 base and J 7 bases, with 11 bases left between them. As DNA, the CDR3 is TGTGCCAGCAGTGAAGGGGGACATATTGAGCAGTACGTC. It is translated as CASSEGGHIEQYV.

This rearrangement joins TRBV30 to TRBJ1-1, with a tentative D call TRBD1 (6 bases). Germline assignment: CDR1 GTSNPN and CDR2 SVGIG (reference sequence). The CDR3 sequence is 13 residues long. The ends were cut back, 3 bases at V and 1 base at J, with 9 bases in the middle. The CDR3 nucleotides are TGTGCCTGGAGAGTCAGGGGGAACACTGAAGCTTTCTTT. Translated, it gives CAWRVRGNTEAFF.

The gene calls are TRBV5-1 and TRBJ1-1; D remains ambiguous. The CDR3 consists of 13 residues. Trimming cost V 4 bases and J 1 base, with 8 bases left between them. CDR1 is SGHRS, CDR2 YFSETQ, per germline. As DNA, the CDR3 is TGCGCCAGCAGCCCTGAGTGGAACACTGAAGCTTTCTTT. Its protein is CASSPEWNTEAFF.

This clone was picked up one time. V is TRBV5-1 and J is TRBJ1-2; tentative D call: TRBD1 (6 bases). Per the germline V gene, CDR1 is SGHRS and CDR2 is YFSETQ. This CDR3 is built from 14 residues. Trimming shortened V by 2 bases and J by 3 bases, and 11 bases separated the two germline ends. CDR3 amino acids: CASSLQGDYYGYTF. The CDR3 DNA reads as TGCGCCAGCAGCTTACAGGGTGATTACTATGGCTACACCTTC.

This chain links TRBV19 with TRBJ2-3, with 8 bases that match TRBD2. V shed 5 bases and J 4 bases; nucleotides not matched to a gene: 5. The CDR3 totals 14 residues. Germline V lookup: CDR1 LNHDA, CDR2 SQIVND (reference sequence). The CDR3 sequence is CASSFGGGADTQYF. CDR3 bases: TGTGCCAGTAGTTTCGGGGGGGGTGCAGATACGCAGTATTTT.

V usage is TRBV3-1 (or the pseudogene TRBV3-2) and J usage is TRBJ1-1; D might be TRBD1 (5 bases). Deletions cut 3 bases from V and 6 bases from J, with 17 bases between. Germline V gene lookup returns CDR1 LGHDT and CDR2 YNNKEL (reference sequence). The CDR3 covers 15 residues. Here the CDR3 reads CASSHRPTRDAEAFF. CDR3 sequence (DNA): TGTGCCAGCAGCCACCGACCCACGCGGGACGCTGAAGCTTTCTTT.

CDR3 nucleotide sequence: TGTGCCAGCAGGTATAGCGGGGGGGCGAACAATGAGCAGTTCTTC. This sequence encodes CASRYSGGANNEQFF. The V gene is TRBV6-6, the J gene TRBJ2-1; TRBD2 agrees at 11 bases. The CDR3 contains 15 residues. Germline lookup yields CDR1 MNHNY and CDR2 SVGAGI (reference sequence). V gave up 6 bases and J gave up 5 bases; unmatched junction bases: 6.

The rearrangement joins TRBV5-1 to TRBJ1-1; TRBD1 might be the D (6 bases). V dropped 0 bases and J dropped 3 bases, with 15 bases sitting between them. The CDR3 is 16 amino acids. Germline CDR1 SGHRS, CDR2 YFSETQ. The CDR3 DNA sequence: TGCGCCAGCAGCTTGGGATGGGGGAGGGGGTACACTGAAGCTTTCTTT. It translates to CASSLGWGRGYTEAFF.

CDR3 coding DNA: TGTGCCAGCAGCTCCCAGGGGGCAGGAACTGAAGCTTTCTTT. Protein sequence: CASSSQGAGTEAFF. The gene calls are TRBV7-6 and TRBJ1-1, with 8 bases lining up with TRBD1. This CDR3 has 14 residues. Germline CDR1 and CDR2: SGHVS and FNYEAQ. Germline trimming cut 4 bases from V and 5 bases from J; bases unmatched to any gene: 6.

This clone appeared a single time. V and J are TRBV28 and TRBJ1-5; TRBD1 might be the D (6 bases). From germline, CDR1 is MDHEN and CDR2 SYDVKM. This CDR3 contains 15 residues. Deletions cut 7 bases from V and 0 bases from J, with 13 bases between. The CDR3 is CASTPRGTSNQPQHF. The CDR3 nucleotides read TGTGCCAGCACCCCGAGGGGGACTAGCAATCAGCCCCAGCATTTT.

The chain carries TRBV6-5 and TRBJ2-7, with TRBD2 matching over 11 bases. J was trimmed by 1 base and V by 11 bases; bases with no gene match: 7. Germline values: CDR1 MNHEY, CDR2 SVGAGI. The CDR3 is made up of 14 amino acids. In nucleotides, the CDR3 is TGTGCCTCCCTAGCGGGGGGAAGATCCTACGAGCAGTACGTC. Encoded protein: CASLAGGRSYEQYV.

The chain couples TRBV28 to TRBJ1-2, with a possible D match to TRBD1 (6 bases). This CDR3 is 13 amino acids long. The V gene lost 2 bases and the J gene lost 8 bases, with 12 bases spanning the gap. From germline, CDR1 is MDHEN and CDR2 SYDVKM. The CDR3 nucleotides read TGTGCCAGCAGTTTAAGGCAGGGGCAAGGCTACACCTTC. It yields the protein CASSLRQGQGYTF.

The genes are TRBV4-2 and TRBJ1-5; no firm D call. The ends were cut back, 1 base at V and 7 bases at J, with 11 bases in the middle. Germline CDR1 is LGHNA and CDR2 is YNFKEQ. The length of the CDR3 is 14 residues. The CDR3 region has the DNA TGTGCCAGCAGCCAAGTAACAGAAGCACAGCCCCAGCATTTT. This codes for CASSQVTEAQPQHF.

This clone was seen a few times. This chain joins TRBV19 and TRBJ2-7; 8 positions agree with TRBD1. J was trimmed by 3 bases and V by 10 bases; bases with no gene match: 11. CDR1 LNHDA and CDR2 SQIVND come from the germline V gene (reference sequence). The CDR3 is 14 residues long. The CDR3 sequence is CATRKSGGNYEQYV. CDR3 coding DNA: TGTGCCACCCGGAAATCAGGGGGCAACTACGAGCAGTACGTC.

V and J are TRBV27 and TRBJ2-3; TRBD1 is a possible D gene (5 bases). This CDR3 is 14 amino acids long. Germline CDR1 is MNHEY and CDR2 is SMNVEV (reference sequence). V lost 4 bases and J 2 bases, leaving 10 bases between the germline ends. As DNA, the CDR3 is TGTGCCAGCAGTTCCCGACAGATCACAGATACGCAGTATTTT. Translating gives CASSSRQITDTQYF.

The chain combines TRBV20-1 with TRBJ1-4; D gene unclear. Germline V CDR1 and CDR2: DFQATT, SNEGSKA (reference sequence). Trimming left V 3 bases short and J 7 bases short, with 6 bases between. CDR3 length: 11 residues. CDR3 region: CSASLSEKLFF. CDR3 in DNA: TGCAGTGCTAGTCTAAGTGAAAAACTGTTTTTT.

This chain connects TRBV27 to TRBJ2-7, with 7 bases identical to TRBD1. The trim removed 2 bases at V and 3 bases at J, leaving 4 bases unmatched. CDR1 MNHEY and CDR2 SMNVEV come from the germline V gene (reference sequence). The CDR3 sequence is 14 residues long. CDR3 nucleotide sequence: TGTGCCAGCAGTTTAAACGGACAGGACTACGAGCAGTACTTC. It codes for CASSLNGQDYEQYF.

The chain uses TRBV5-6 and TRBJ1-5; 8 bases are shared with TRBD1. With V trimmed by 2 bases and J by 6 bases, 4 bases remained unmatched. CDR1 SGHDT and CDR2 YYEEEE come from the germline V gene. This CDR3 has 14 residues. CDR3 region: CASSLAGGGQPQHF. Written as DNA, the CDR3 is TGTGCCAGCAGCTTAGCAGGGGGCGGTCAGCCCCAGCATTTT.

This clone was seen a handful of times. This CDR3 is CASSPGDSLYGYTF. The CDR3 DNA sequence: TGTGCCAGCTCACCAGGGGACAGCCTTTATGGCTACACCTTC. The V gene is TRBV18, the J gene TRBJ1-2; TRBD1 matches 7 bases. The trim removed 2 bases at V and 5 bases at J, leaving 5 bases unmatched. This CDR3 is 14 amino acids long. Germline CDR1 KGHSH, CDR2 LQKENI.

The genes are TRBV10-3 and TRBJ2-5; D is unresolved. Per the germline V gene, CDR1 is ENHRY and CDR2 is SYGVKD. Trimming removed 0 bases from V and 8 bases from J, with 13 bases in between. The CDR3 spans 14 residues. Here the CDR3 reads CAISESGSEETQYF. CDR3 in DNA: TGTGCCATCAGTGAGTCTGGGTCAGAGGAAACCCAGTACTTC.

The chain uses TRBV24-1 and TRBJ1-2; D gene unclear. The CDR3 loop spans 13 amino acids. Germline V gene sequence: CDR1 KGHDR, CDR2 SFDVKD. The V end lost 4 bases, the J end lost 6 bases, and 11 bases lay between the germline ends. CDR3 amino acids: CATSERGIDGYTF. Written as DNA, the CDR3 is TGTGCCACCAGTGAGAGAGGGATCGATGGCTACACCTTC.

The V and J genes are TRBV28 and TRBJ1-2, with a possible D match to TRBD1 (5 bases). V was cut by 4 bases and J by 8 bases, with 8 bases left in between. CDR3 length: 11 residues. The germline CDR1 and CDR2 sequences are MDHEN and SYDVKM. The CDR3 is CASSSTGGYTF. The CDR3 nucleotides read TGTGCCAGCAGTTCTACAGGCGGCTACACCTTC.

The V call is TRBV28, the J call TRBJ2-3; no firm D call. The CDR3 is 13 residues long. The V end was cut by 5 bases, the J end by 0 bases, with 6 bases between. CDR1 is MDHEN, CDR2 SYDVKM, per germline. The CDR3 DNA sequence: TGTGCCAGCAGTGTTAGAAGCACAGATACGCAGTATTTT. Protein product: CASSVRSTDTQYF.

This sequence joins TRBV6-1 and TRBJ2-7; D is uncertain. The V end lost 2 bases, the J end lost 9 bases, and 14 bases lay between the germline ends. This CDR3 contains 13 residues. Germline assignment: CDR1 MNHNS and CDR2 SASEGT. This chain's CDR3 is CASSEPALAGQYV. DNA of the CDR3: TGTGCCAGCAGTGAACCCGCATTGGCAGGGCAGTACGTC.

V usage is TRBV4-1 and J usage is TRBJ2-1; a weak D match, TRBD2 (7 bases). The CDR3 covers 18 residues. The germline CDR1 and CDR2 sequences are MGHRA and YSYEKL. V was cut by 0 bases and J by 0 bases, with 15 bases left in between. The CDR3 sequence is CASSQEFAGASSYNEQFF. The CDR3 DNA reads as TGCGCCAGCAGCCAAGAATTCGCGGGGGCTAGCTCCTACAATGAGCAGTTCTTC.

This clone was found a few times. This chain connects TRBV4-1 to TRBJ2-1, with 8 bases identical to TRBD2. CDR3 length: 16 residues. Germline CDR1 MGHRA, CDR2 YSYEKL. Germline trimming cut 3 bases from V and 3 bases from J; bases unmatched to any gene: 7. The CDR3 loop is CASSQALAGGYNEQFF. The CDR3 DNA sequence: TGCGCCAGCAGCCAGGCATTGGCGGGGGGCTACAATGAGCAGTTCTTC.

The chain is built from TRBV24-1 and TRBJ2-1, with TRBD1 matching over 11 bases. This CDR3 has 16 residues. V trimming: 3 bases; J trimming: 7 bases; junction bases outside the gene matches: 7. Germline CDR1 is KGHDR and CDR2 is SFDVKD. CDR3 loop: CATSDRTGGYLNEQFF. CDR3 coding DNA: TGTGCCACCAGTGATCGGACAGGGGGCTATCTGAATGAGCAGTTCTTC.

V is TRBV24-1 and J is TRBJ1-2; D not resolved. This CDR3 is 13 amino acids long. V lost 1 base, J lost 6 bases, and 8 bases lay in between. CDR1 is KGHDR and CDR2 is SFDVKD in the germline V gene. CDR3 residues: CATSDFPGDGYTF. In nucleotides, the CDR3 is TGTGCCACCAGTGATTTCCCCGGGGATGGCTACACCTTC.